These 13 T cell receptor beta chains came from one sample sequenced in a study of PD-1 blockade in classical Hodgkin lymphoma. Generated by immunoSEQ multiplex PCR, the TCRdb table keeps only in-frame clones and is missing some. This table has about 43,000 clones, roughly 73% appearing once. Patients all relapsed after autologous stem cell transplantation, and there was variation in brentuximab vedotin exposure. The input for sequencing was peripheral blood mononuclear cells (PBMCs), taken at baseline. These receptors came from a human donor with classical Hodgkin lymphoma.

The chain has TRBV5-6 and TRBJ2-7; 7 bases agree with TRBD1. The CDR3 is 13 residues long. CDR1 is SGHDT, CDR2 YYEEEE, per germline. With V trimmed by 2 bases and J by 3 bases, 2 bases remained unmatched. The CDR3 region has the DNA TGTGCCAGCAGCTTCCGGGACAGCTACGAGCAGTACTTC. It codes for CASSFRDSYEQYF.

The chain recombines TRBV30 with TRBJ2-5; D is possibly TRBD1 (5 bases). The CDR3 covers 12 residues. Per the germline V gene, CDR1 is GTSNPN and CDR2 is SVGIG (reference sequence). Trimming stripped 3 bases from V and 4 bases from J, with 9 bases between. CDR3: CAWSRVRETQYF. CDR3 sequence (DNA): TGTGCCTGGAGCAGGGTTCGAGAGACCCAGTACTTC.

Only one count was recorded for this clone. This chain uses TRBV13 with TRBJ2-7; the D gene is possibly TRBD2 (7 bases). The CDR3 totals 16 residues. Looked up from germline, CDR1 is PRHDT and CDR2 is FYEKMQ (reference sequence). Trimming stripped 5 bases from V and 0 bases from J, with 17 bases between. CDR3 in amino acids: CASSRGGVGSSYEQYF. The CDR3 DNA sequence: TGTGCCAGCAGCAGGGGGGGTGTAGGGTCCTCCTACGAGCAGTACTTC.

The CDR3 here is CASSVAGTSPSYEQYF. The CDR3 bases are TGTGCCAGCAGCGTAGCGGGTACTAGCCCCTCCTACGAGCAGTACTTC. V gene TRBV9 combines with J gene TRBJ2-7, with D tentatively TRBD2 (6 bases). Trimming stripped 0 bases from V and 0 bases from J, with 13 bases between. Per germline, CDR1 SGDLS and CDR2 YYNGEE. This CDR3 contains 16 residues.

Judged by abundance, this clone is medium-sized. This chain joins TRBV4-1 and TRBJ2-7; no definite D call. V lost 0 bases to trimming and J lost 2 bases, with 11 bases between them. The CDR3 runs 15 residues. CDR1 and CDR2 from the germline V gene are MGHRA and YSYEKL. The CDR3 loop reads CASSQEEISPYEQYF. The CDR3 DNA reads TGCGCCAGCAGCCAAGAGGAGATAAGCCCCTACGAGCAGTACTTC.

The chain employs TRBV30 and TRBJ1-5; possible D gene TRBD1, 5 bases. Per germline, CDR1 GTSNPN and CDR2 SVGIG (reference sequence). Trimming shortened V by 2 bases and J by 1 base, and 12 bases separated the two germline ends. This CDR3 comprises 15 residues. For the CDR3, the DNA is TGTGCCTGGAGTTTCGGGACCGGGAGCAATCAGCCCCAGCATTTT. Translated, it gives CAWSFGTGSNQPQHF.

The rearrangement joins TRBV6-5 to TRBJ1-2; no definite D call. CDR3 length: 14 amino acids. The germline CDR1 and CDR2 sequences are MNHEY and SVGAGI. With 2 bases removed from V and 7 bases from J, the gap between germline ends came to 14 bases. In DNA form, the CDR3 reads TGTGCCAGCAGTTACAATGGTCTCGGAGGTGGCTACACCTTC. Its protein is CASSYNGLGGGYTF.

V usage is TRBV6-4 and J usage is TRBJ1-2, with 7 nucleotides matching TRBD1. CDR1 and CDR2 (germline): MRHNA, SNTAGT. V trimming: 0 bases; J trimming: 4 bases; junction bases outside the gene matches: 5. This CDR3 is built from 15 residues. The CDR3 bases are TGTGCCAGCAGTGACTCAGGGGGCAGTATCTATGGCTACACCTTC. Translated, it gives CASSDSGGSIYGYTF.

The chain is built from TRBV2 and TRBJ2-7; 7 positions agree with TRBD1. The J segment lost 6 bases and the V segment lost 7 bases, leaving 9 bases of the junction unmatched. CDR1 SNHLY and CDR2 FYNNEI come from the germline V gene. The CDR3 has 13 amino acids. The chain's CDR3 is CASKQGLVGEQYF. The DNA of the CDR3 is TGTGCCAGCAAACAGGGGCTTGTCGGCGAGCAGTACTTC.

The chain combines TRBV19 with TRBJ1-5; the match to TRBD1 covers 9 bases. Unmatched junction bases numbered 5, after V lost 10 bases and J lost 4 bases. This CDR3 region has 13 residues. Germline assignment: CDR1 LNHDA and CDR2 SQIVND (reference sequence). As DNA, the CDR3 is TGTGCCACCGCCGGGACAGGGAATCAGCCCCAGCATTTT. It codes for CATAGTGNQPQHF.

This rearrangement joins TRBV4-1 to TRBJ1-2, with D tentatively TRBD1 (5 bases). V lost 1 base, J lost 4 bases, and 10 bases lay in between. The CDR3 covers 14 residues. CDR1 and CDR2 (germline): MGHRA, YSYEKL. The CDR3 DNA reads as TGCGCCAGCAGCCAAGTGGGGGGTTCCTATGGCTACACCTTC. This encodes CASSQVGGSYGYTF.

The V call is TRBV28, the J call TRBJ2-3; the D call may be TRBD1 or TRBD2 (5 bases each). CDR3 length: 17 amino acids. Trimming pared 5 bases from V and 3 bases from J, leaving 21 bases between. Per germline, CDR1 MDHEN and CDR2 SYDVKM. This CDR3 is CASSTYRDQGATDTQYF. The CDR3 DNA reads TGTGCCAGCAGTACCTACCGGGACCAAGGAGCTACAGATACGCAGTATTTT.

The V and J genes are TRBV18 and TRBJ1-1, with D possibly TRBD1 on 5 matching bases. The CDR3 is made up of 16 amino acids. The germline V gene has CDR1 KGHSH and CDR2 LQKENI. Trimming took 2 bases from V and 1 from J, leaving 14 bases between them. The CDR3 sequence is CASSPNRGLGNTEAFF. The CDR3 DNA reads TGTGCCAGCTCACCAAACCGGGGCCTGGGGAACACTGAAGCTTTCTTT.